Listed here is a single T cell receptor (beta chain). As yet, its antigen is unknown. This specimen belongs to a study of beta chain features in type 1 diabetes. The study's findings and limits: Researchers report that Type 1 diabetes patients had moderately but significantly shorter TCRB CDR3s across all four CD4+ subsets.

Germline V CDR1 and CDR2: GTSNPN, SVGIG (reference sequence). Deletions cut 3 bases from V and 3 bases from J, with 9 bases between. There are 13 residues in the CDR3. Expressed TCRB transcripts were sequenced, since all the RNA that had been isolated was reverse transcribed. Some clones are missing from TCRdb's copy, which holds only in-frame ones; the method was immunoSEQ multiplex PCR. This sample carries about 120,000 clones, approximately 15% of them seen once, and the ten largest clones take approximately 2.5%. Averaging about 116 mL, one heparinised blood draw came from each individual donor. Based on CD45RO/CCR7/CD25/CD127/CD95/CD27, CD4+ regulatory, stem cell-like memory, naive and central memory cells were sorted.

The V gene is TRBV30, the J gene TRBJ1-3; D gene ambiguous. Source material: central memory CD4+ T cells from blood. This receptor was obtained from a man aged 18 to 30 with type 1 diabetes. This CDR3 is CAWRGISGNTIYF. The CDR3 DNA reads TGTGCCTGGAGAGGGATTAGTGGAAACACCATATATTTT.